This TCR beta chain appears in the sequencing data of a study of T cell changes during pregnancy in multiple sclerosis. Method: immunoSEQ multiplex PCR; TCRdb's copy keeps in-frame clones and lacks some. The sample lists approximately 100,000 clones; just over 90% were seen once. The TCR originated in a female donor with multiple sclerosis, enrolled in a pregnancy study. The sample in question was peripheral blood, obtained in the second trimester of pregnancy.

The DNA for the CDR3 is TGTGCCAGCAGTGAGGGAAGGGGAACCCGAAGTGCCCACTCACCCCTCCACTTT. It encodes CASSEGRGTRSAHSPLHF. The gene calls are TRBV2 and TRBJ1-6; a weak D match, TRBD1 (5 bases). The CDR3 spans 18 residues. The V and J ends lost 3 bases and 10 bases respectively, with 25 bases between them. Germline-derived CDR1 and CDR2 are SNHLY and FYNNEI.